Reported below is one TCR beta chain. This CDR3 spans 15 amino acids. The junction had 5 bases not matched to a gene; V was cut back by 4 bases and J by 0 bases. The germline CDR1 and CDR2 sequences are SGHKS and YYEKEE (reference sequence). Sequencing used immunoSEQ multiplex PCR; TCRdb keeps in-frame clones, though not all of them. The table has over 350,000 clones, 75% to 90% seen once. This record belongs to a study of blood T cell repertoires in COVID-19. Whole-study context: The cDNA or gDNA used as material had been derived from T cells, B-cell-depleted T cells, or PBMCs.

The TCR comes from a woman aged 30 to 39 with acute or convalescent COVID-19. The source material was peripheral blood. V usage is TRBV5-5 and J usage is TRBJ1-1; 8 bases agree with TRBD1. The CDR3 DNA reads TGTGCCAGCAGCCGGGGACAGGCCATGAACACTGAAGCTTTCTTT. As protein: CASSRGQAMNTEAFF.